This T cell receptor beta chain derives from a study of blood T cell repertoires in COVID-19. As for the study in general: The United States, Italy and Spain provided the acute and convalescent COVID-19 samples. The analysed material was cDNA or gDNA that came from T cells, B-cell-depleted T cells, or PBMCs.

Per the original methods: Reference gene primer amplification gave nucleated cell count estimates. Data came from immunoSEQ multiplex PCR; TCRdb stores just in-frame clones and leaves some out. That table is the source of V, J and clone size, and D and trimming were worked out from the DNA. The sample lists about 160,000 clones, roughly 91% seen once, with about 2.3% in the top ten. Germline V gene data show CDR1 as SQVTM and CDR2 as ANQGSEA. The V and J ends lost 7 bases and 1 base respectively, with 16 bases between them. The CDR3 sequence is 14 residues long. This TCR derives from a man between 18 and 29 years old with acute or convalescent COVID-19. The sequenced sample consisted of peripheral blood. The V gene is TRBV29-1, the J gene TRBJ1-1, with a possible D match to TRBD1 (6 bases). CDR3 in DNA: TGCAGCGCCGCCCCACAGGGCACGAACACTGAAGCTTTCTTT. Translating gives CSAAPQGTNTEAFF.